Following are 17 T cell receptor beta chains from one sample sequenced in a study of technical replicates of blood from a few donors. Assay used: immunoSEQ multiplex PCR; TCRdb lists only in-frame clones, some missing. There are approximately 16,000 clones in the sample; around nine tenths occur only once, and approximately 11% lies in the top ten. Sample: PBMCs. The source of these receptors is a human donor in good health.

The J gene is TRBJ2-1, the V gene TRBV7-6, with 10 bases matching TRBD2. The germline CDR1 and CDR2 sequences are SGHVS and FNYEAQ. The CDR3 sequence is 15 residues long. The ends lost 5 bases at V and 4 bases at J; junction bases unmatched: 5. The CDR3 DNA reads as TGTGCCAGCAGCCAGACTAGCGGGCAATACAATGAGCAGTTCTTC. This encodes CASSQTSGQYNEQFF.

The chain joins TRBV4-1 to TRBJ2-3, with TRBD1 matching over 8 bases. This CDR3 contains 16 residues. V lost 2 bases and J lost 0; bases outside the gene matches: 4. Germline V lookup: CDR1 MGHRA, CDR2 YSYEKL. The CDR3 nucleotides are TGCGCCAGCAGCCAACTGACAGGGGACAGCACAGATACGCAGTATTTT. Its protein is CASSQLTGDSTDTQYF.

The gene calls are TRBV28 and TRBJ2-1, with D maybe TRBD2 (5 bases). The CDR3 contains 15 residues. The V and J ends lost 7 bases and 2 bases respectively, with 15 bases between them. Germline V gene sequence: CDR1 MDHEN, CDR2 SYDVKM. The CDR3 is CASNPSGAPYNEQFF. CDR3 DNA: TGTGCCAGCAACCCGAGCGGCGCCCCCTACAATGAGCAGTTCTTC.

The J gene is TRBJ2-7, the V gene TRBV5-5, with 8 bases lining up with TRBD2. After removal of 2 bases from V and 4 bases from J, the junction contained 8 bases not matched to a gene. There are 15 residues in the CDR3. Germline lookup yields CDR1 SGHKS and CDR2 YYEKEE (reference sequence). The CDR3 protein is CASSFPDSGRYEQYF. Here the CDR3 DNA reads TGTGCCAGCAGCTTCCCTGACAGCGGGAGATACGAGCAGTACTTC.

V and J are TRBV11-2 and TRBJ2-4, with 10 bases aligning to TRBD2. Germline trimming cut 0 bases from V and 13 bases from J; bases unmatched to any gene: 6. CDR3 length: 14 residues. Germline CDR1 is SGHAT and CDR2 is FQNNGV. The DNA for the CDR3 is TGTGCCAGCAGCTTAGATGTTGCTAGCGGGAGCCAGTACTTC. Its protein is CASSLDVASGSQYF.

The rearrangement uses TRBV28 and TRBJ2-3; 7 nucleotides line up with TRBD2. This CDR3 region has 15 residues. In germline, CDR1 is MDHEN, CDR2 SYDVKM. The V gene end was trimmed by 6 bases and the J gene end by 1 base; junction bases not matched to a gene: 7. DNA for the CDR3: TGTGCCAGCAGGCGGGGGTGGAGGGGCACAGATACGCAGTATTTT. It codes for CASRRGWRGTDTQYF.

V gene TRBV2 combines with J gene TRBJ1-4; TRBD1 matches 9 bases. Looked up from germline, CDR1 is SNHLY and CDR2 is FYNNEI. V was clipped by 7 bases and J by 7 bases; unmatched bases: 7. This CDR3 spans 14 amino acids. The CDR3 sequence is CASTLDRGAEKLFF. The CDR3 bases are TGTGCCAGCACCTTGGACAGGGGCGCTGAAAAACTGTTTTTT.

The CDR3 DNA follows: TGTGCCAGCAGCCCCCGGACAGGGGGTACTAATGAAAAACTGTTTTTT. It specifies CASSPRTGGTNEKLFF. J is TRBJ1-4 and V is TRBV14; the match to TRBD1 covers 10 bases. Germline CDR1 SGHDN, CDR2 FVKESK. Trimming cost V 4 bases and J 2 bases; bases outside gene matches: 4. CDR3 length: 16 amino acids.

The CDR3: CASSPSSGTPSYEQYF. Written as DNA, the CDR3 is TGTGCCAGCAGCCCCTCGTCCGGGACACCTTCCTACGAGCAGTACTTC. This rearrangement joins TRBV9 to TRBJ2-7, with TRBD1 as a possible D gene (6 bases). Germline V lookup: CDR1 SGDLS, CDR2 YYNGEE. The CDR3 runs to 16 residues. Trimming cost V 4 bases and J 1 base, with 18 bases left between them.

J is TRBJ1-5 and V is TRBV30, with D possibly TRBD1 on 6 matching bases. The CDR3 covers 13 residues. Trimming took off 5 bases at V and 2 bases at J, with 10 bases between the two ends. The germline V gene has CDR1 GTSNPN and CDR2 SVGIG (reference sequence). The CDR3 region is CAWGAGGNQPQHF. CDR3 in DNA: TGTGCCTGGGGGGCAGGGGGCAATCAGCCCCAGCATTTT.

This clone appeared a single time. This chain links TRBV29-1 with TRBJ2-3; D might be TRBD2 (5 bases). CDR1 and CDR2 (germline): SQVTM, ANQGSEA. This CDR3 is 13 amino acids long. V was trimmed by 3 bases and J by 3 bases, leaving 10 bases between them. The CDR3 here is CSVEGEMTDTQYF. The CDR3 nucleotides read TGCAGCGTTGAGGGAGAAATGACAGATACGCAGTATTTT.

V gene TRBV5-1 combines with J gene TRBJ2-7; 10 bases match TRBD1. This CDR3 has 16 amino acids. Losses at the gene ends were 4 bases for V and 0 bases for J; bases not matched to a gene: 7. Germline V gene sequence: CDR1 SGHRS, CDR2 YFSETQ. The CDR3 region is CASSLGQGLGSYEQYF. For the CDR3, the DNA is TGCGCCAGCAGCCTGGGACAGGGGTTAGGCTCCTACGAGCAGTACTTC.

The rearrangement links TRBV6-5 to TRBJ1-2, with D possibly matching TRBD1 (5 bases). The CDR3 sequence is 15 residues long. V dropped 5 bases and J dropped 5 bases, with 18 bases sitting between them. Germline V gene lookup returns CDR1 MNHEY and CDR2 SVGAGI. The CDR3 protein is CASSRFLGAGYGYTF. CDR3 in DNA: TGTGCCAGCAGTCGATTCCTAGGGGCAGGGTATGGCTACACCTTC.

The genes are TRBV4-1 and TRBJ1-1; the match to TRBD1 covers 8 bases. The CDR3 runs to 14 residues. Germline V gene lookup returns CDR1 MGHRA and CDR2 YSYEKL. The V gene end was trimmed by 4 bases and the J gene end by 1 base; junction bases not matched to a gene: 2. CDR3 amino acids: CASSLDRGNTEAFF. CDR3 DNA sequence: TGCGCCAGCAGCCTAGACAGGGGGAACACTGAAGCTTTCTTT.

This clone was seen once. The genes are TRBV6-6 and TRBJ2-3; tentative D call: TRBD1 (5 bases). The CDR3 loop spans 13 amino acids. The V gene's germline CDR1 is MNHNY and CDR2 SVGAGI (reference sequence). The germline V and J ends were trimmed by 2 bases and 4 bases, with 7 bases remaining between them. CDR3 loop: CASSYGAPDTQYF. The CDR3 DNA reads TGTGCCAGCAGTTACGGGGCGCCAGATACGCAGTATTTT.

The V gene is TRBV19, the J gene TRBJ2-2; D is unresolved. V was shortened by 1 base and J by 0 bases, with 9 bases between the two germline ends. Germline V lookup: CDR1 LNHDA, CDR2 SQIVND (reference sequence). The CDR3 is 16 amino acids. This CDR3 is CASSIAARSNTGELFF. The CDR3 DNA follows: TGTGCCAGTAGTATAGCCGCCAGATCGAACACCGGGGAGCTGTTTTTT.

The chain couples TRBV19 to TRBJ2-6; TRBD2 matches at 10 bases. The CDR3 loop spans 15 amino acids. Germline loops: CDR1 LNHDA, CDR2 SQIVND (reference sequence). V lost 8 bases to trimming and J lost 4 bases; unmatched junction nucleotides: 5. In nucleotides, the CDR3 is TGTGCCAGTTCTAGCGGGAGTGCGGGGGCCAACGTCCTGACTTTC. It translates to CASSSGSAGANVLTF.